This T cell receptor beta chain was recovered during a study of OX40 agonist ivuxolimab in advanced cancers. This CDR3 has 16 residues. Trimming took 4 bases from V and 0 from J, leaving 15 bases between them. The germline V gene has CDR1 SNHLY and CDR2 FYNNEI. In regard to this clone: Its specificity is not known.

Sequenced by immunoSEQ multiplex PCR; TCRdb stores in-frame clones only, minus some. The sample yields 70,000 or so clones, about 83% seen once. The study, taken as a whole, reports: Clonal expansion was seen in CD4+ and CD8+ blood T cells by week 6 at 0.1 to 3.0 mg/kg.

The source material was CD4+ or CD8+ T cells sorted from blood, sampled in a trial of the OX40 agonist ivuxolimab. This receptor was obtained from an adult with an advanced solid tumor such as melanoma, head and neck, liver or kidney cancer. The V and J genes are TRBV2 and TRBJ1-2; D not certain. CDR3 residues: CASSAEGGKANYGYTF. The CDR3 nucleotides read TGTGCCAGCAGTGCCGAGGGCGGAAAAGCTAACTATGGCTACACCTTC.